This record looks at one T cell receptor beta chain sequence and its context. Its specific antigen is unknown. No clone much larger than this one lies a single base away; base qualities are absent. RNA was extracted using the RNeasy kit, and roughly 0.5 to 1 microgram was reverse transcribed with random hexamers. The immunoSEQ multiplex PCR assay, which covers 54 Vbeta and 13 Jbeta segments, was used to amplify TCR beta CDR3 regions. PCR amplification bias was corrected using a synthetic template baseline for primer optimization and computational correction. In the source study's methods: Reads were annotated to V, D and J genes per IMGT and analyzed with immunoSEQ Analyzer, keeping only productive sequences. Clonality was calculated as one minus the Shannon entropy normalized by log2 of the number of productive unique sequences. For each patient and control, public and private clones were evaluated among the 100 most prevalent clones. A clone was defined as Susac-specific if it was absent from the healthy and MS cohorts, from roughly 990 published viral clones and from other ImmuneACCESS disease sequences. In-frame beta chains were kept once TCRdb had trimmed the public reads at Q25 with fastp and called clones with MiXCR. Identical CDR3 proteins give one entry, which carries the most common genes and DNA. The V and J calls were determined by TCRdb, not by the authors. The sample table records about 400,000 distinct CDR3 sequences; roughly 85% of these occur just once. The ten biggest clones cover under 0.15% of the sample.

High-throughput TCR beta sequencing profiled peripheral blood CD8+ and CD4+ T cells from healthy donors, Susac syndrome patients and multiple sclerosis patients. The multiple sclerosis controls were treatment-naive patients who had stable or active relapsing-remitting disease and met the revised McDonald criteria. CD8+ TEMRA cells were enriched by FACS, while bulk CD8+ and CD4+ T cells were purified by magnetic negative isolation. Blood was collected in EDTA tubes and processed within 24 hours, with PBMCs isolated through density gradient centrifugation. PBMCs destined for TCR sequencing were cryopreserved in liquid nitrogen and later thawed in a 37 °C water bath. A purity of at least 90% was achieved for sorted or isolated CD4+, CD8+ and CD8+ TEMRA cells. The sample is drawn from a study of CD8 T cells in Susac syndrome (dated by TCRdb to between 2018 and 2020). At the level of the whole study: Whether CD8+ T cell activation and differentiation in Susac syndrome was antigen driven was tested using repertoire sequencing. Clonality of the CD8+ T cell repertoire was compared between more than 9 healthy donors, approximately 14 Susac syndrome patients and roughly 16 multiple sclerosis patients. The research as a whole found: The TCR sequencing and HLA analysis was acknowledged to have included a relatively small number of individuals.

At the junction V is shortened by 6 bases and J by 5 bases; bases outside the gene matches: 7. The CDR3, cysteine through phenylalanine, is 16 amino acids long. Only the CDR3 portion is preserved as DNA: 48 bases, with reading frame beginning at the first base. CDR1 and CDR2 were assigned from the germline V gene as ENHRY and SYGVKD. Sequencing used CD8+ T cells from PBMCs. The chain was built from TRBV10-3 and TRBJ2-2, and 12 junction bases match TRBD2. This TCR derives from a human donor with multiple sclerosis. DNA sequence: TGTGCCATCAGCACCGGGACTAGCGGGCCTACCGGGGAGCTGTTTTTT. This encodes CAISTGTSGPTGELFF.